One and the same sample provided the 3 T cell receptor beta chains below, sequenced in a study of blood T cell repertoires in COVID-19 (dated by TCRdb to 2019 to 2021). The library was generated by the immunoSEQ multiplex PCR assay. The immuneACCESS repertoire file appears here via TCRdb, limited to in-frame rearrangements. These files lack a portion of the clones; in checked studies, under half of the deficit traces to unresolved V genes, and the cause of the others is not known. The sample table lists some 190,000 clones, 80% of them with a count of one. The top ten hold 4.3% of the sample. The specimen was PBMCs or T cells enriched from blood (not recorded which). Receptor source: a man younger than 45 with acute COVID-19.

The gene calls are TRBV10-3 and TRBJ2-7, with 9 bases that match TRBD1. The germline V gene encodes CDR1 ENHRY and CDR2 SYGVKD. The CDR3 extends over 15 amino acids. The V gene end was trimmed by 3 bases and the J gene end by 7 bases; junction bases not matched to a gene: 10. This CDR3 is CAISDTGGVSREQYF. The CDR3 region has the DNA TGTGCCATCAGTGACACAGGGGGCGTTTCGCGAGAGCAGTACTTC.

This clone has a handful of counts. In nucleotides, the CDR3 is TGTGCCAGCAGAACAGGACAGGGGAACACTGAAGCTTTCTTT. Residues: CASRTGQGNTEAFF. This chain joins TRBV2 and TRBJ1-1; 8 positions agree with TRBD1. The CDR3 sequence is 14 residues long. Trimming removed 6 bases from V and 1 base from J; junction bases left unmatched: 4. Germline loops: CDR1 SNHLY, CDR2 FYNNEI.

The rearrangement links TRBV5-1 to TRBJ1-3, with D possibly being TRBD1 (5 bases). Germline values: CDR1 SGHRS, CDR2 YFSETQ. V lost 3 bases and J lost 1, with 5 bases in between. The CDR3 runs to 13 residues. CDR3 residues: CASSSGSGNTIYF. CDR3 DNA sequence: TGCGCCAGCAGCTCAGGGTCTGGAAACACCATATATTTT.